This entry concerns a single T cell receptor (beta chain). The data were taken from a study of T cell changes during pregnancy in multiple sclerosis. CDR3 length: 14 residues. CDR1 is SGHDT, CDR2 YYEEEE, per germline. Trimming took off 0 bases at V and 5 bases at J, with 12 bases between the two ends. Data came from immunoSEQ multiplex PCR; TCRdb stores just in-frame clones and leaves some out. The table shows about 73,000 clones, with around 92% occurring only once. This receptor was obtained from a female donor in good health, enrolled as a control in a pregnancy study. The material sequenced was peripheral blood, taken in the third trimester of pregnancy. The chain carries TRBV5-6 and TRBJ2-7; the D gene is possibly TRBD1 (6 bases). CDR3: CASSLALRGDEQYF. The DNA of the CDR3 is TGTGCCAGCAGCTTGGCGCTCAGGGGTGACGAGCAGTACTTC. The full variable domain, completed using reference TRBV5-6 and TRBJ2-7, is DAGVTQSPTHLIKTRGQQVTLRCSPKSGHDTVSWYQQALGQGPQFIFQYYEEEERQRGNFPDRFSGHQFPNYSSELNVNALLLGDSALYLCASSLALRGDEQYFGPGTRLTVT.